A selection of T cell receptor beta chains follows, all from one sample in a study of naive and memory T cell subsets. TCRdb recomputed calls from the UMI-ligation and nested PCR reads with MiXCR, one row per CDR3 protein. The sample lists more than 95,000 distinct CDR3 sequences; roughly 14% were seen once. Sequenced sample: naive CD8+ T cells from blood. These receptors were obtained from a human donor in good health. CDR3s include the opening cysteine and the closing phenylalanine or tryptophan.

j_call | v_call | cdr3_aa
TRBJ2-3 | TRBV20-1 | CSASLGASGIEADTQYF
TRBJ2-1 | TRBV19 | CASSTASGYYNEQFF
TRBJ2-1 | TRBV4-3 | CASSQRTVNSYNEQFF
TRBJ2-2 | TRBV5-1 | CASSLAQSGAGELFF
TRBJ2-1 | TRBV7-9 | CASSPRRTGDYNEQFF
TRBJ2-3 | TRBV9 | CASSEGLTTDTQYF
TRBJ2-7 | TRBV5-1 | CASSFIDRDHEQYF
TRBJ2-7 | TRBV4-3 | CASSQESKGVGNSYEQYF
TRBJ1-1 | TRBV5-4 | CASSLDWGDTEAFF
TRBJ1-1 | TRBV3-1 | CASSQANRNTEAFF
TRBJ1-2 | TRBV7-9 | CASSLQDF
TRBJ2-1 | TRBV7-3 | CASSLGLARGNEQFF
TRBJ1-1 | TRBV7-3 | CASKGDRDNTEAFF
TRBJ1-2 | TRBV5-1 | CASSLAGRTYGYTF
TRBJ2-2 | TRBV12-3/TRBV12-4 | CASSLNRDRENTGELFF
TRBJ2-5 | TRBV7-9 | CASSFMAGETQYF
TRBJ1-2 | TRBV6-2/TRBV6-3 | CASSYRQRYGYTF
TRBJ2-4 | TRBV11-2 | CASSTQSLAIAKNIQYF
TRBJ2-1 | TRBV4-3 | CASSYGRGNEQFF
TRBJ1-1 | TRBV6-2/TRBV6-3 | CASSSDRVGRSTEAFF
TRBJ1-6 | TRBV3-1 | CASSQDNDRSSYNSPLHF
TRBJ2-1 | TRBV6-2/TRBV6-3 | CASLHGRKHNEQFF
TRBJ2-2 | TRBV27 | CASSWRQLSTGELFF
TRBJ2-3 | TRBV29-1 | CSVEVGFGHTDTQYF
TRBJ1-5 | TRBV4-3 | CASSQDRGINQPQHF
TRBJ1-2 | TRBV4-3 | CASSQDEGPDRYGYTF
TRBJ2-7 | TRBV7-2 | CASSLGRAGWTSGTIYEQYF
TRBJ2-5 | TRBV28 | CASGGQGARETQYF
TRBJ1-5 | TRBV19 | CASSLQGRTQPQHF
TRBJ1-1 | TRBV28 | CASTPLRDRATEAFF
TRBJ2-1 | TRBV6-6 | CASSFGREARTASEQFF
TRBJ2-3 | TRBV7-2 | CASSFGSPDTQYF
TRBJ1-5 | TRBV5-5 | CASSVRDTGYGPQHF
TRBJ2-5 | TRBV12-3/TRBV12-4 | CASSFRGRYETQYF
TRBJ2-2 | TRBV21-1 | CASRTRQGLANTGELFF
TRBJ2-7 | TRBV7-8 | CASSFAGSESYEQYF
TRBJ2-5 | TRBV28 | CASSLGSGQETQYF
TRBJ2-1 | TRBV7-6 | CASSPPFGGRSGDEQFF
TRBJ1-1 | TRBV3-1 | CASRDRGTEAFF
TRBJ1-6 | TRBV27 | CASSFGGPGSPLHF
TRBJ2-3 | TRBV27 | CASSLWSGGDTQYF